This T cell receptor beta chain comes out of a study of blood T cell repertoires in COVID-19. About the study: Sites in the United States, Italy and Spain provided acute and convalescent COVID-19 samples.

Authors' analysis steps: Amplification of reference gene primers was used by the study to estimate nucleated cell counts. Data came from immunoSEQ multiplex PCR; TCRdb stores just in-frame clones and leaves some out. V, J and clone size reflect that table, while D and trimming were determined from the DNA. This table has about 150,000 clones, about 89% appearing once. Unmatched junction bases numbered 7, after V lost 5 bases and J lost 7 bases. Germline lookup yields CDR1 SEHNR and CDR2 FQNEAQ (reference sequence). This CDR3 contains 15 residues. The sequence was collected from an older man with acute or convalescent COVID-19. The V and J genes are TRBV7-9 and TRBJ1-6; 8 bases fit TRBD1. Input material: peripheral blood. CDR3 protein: CASSPGGLGNSPLHF. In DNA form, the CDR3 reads TGTGCCAGCAGCCCAGGGGGCCTGGGCAATTCACCCCTCCACTTT.